This T cell receptor beta chain came from a study of blood T cell repertoires in COVID-19. About the study: Acute-phase and convalescent COVID-19 samples originated in the United States, Italy and Spain. PBMCs, B-cell-depleted T cells, or T cells were the source of the cDNA or gDNA that made up the material.

Clones were sequenced by immunoSEQ multiplex PCR, and TCRdb holds only the in-frame ones, with some missing. The profile shows roughly 350,000 clones, roughly 89% of them singletons. Germline-derived CDR1 and CDR2 are WNHNN and SYGVQD (reference sequence). The V and J ends lost 4 bases and 0 bases respectively, with 8 bases between them. The CDR3 totals 14 residues. The sequence came from a woman aged 18-29 years who had recovered from COVID-19. The specimen sequenced was peripheral blood. The chain combines TRBV10-1 with TRBJ2-3; TRBD2 is a possible D gene (6 bases). CDR3 nucleotide sequence: TGCGCCAGCAGTGGACGGGGGAGCACAGATACGCAGTATTTT. Amino acids: CASSGRGSTDTQYF.